This passage covers 27 T cell receptor beta chains from one sample sequenced in a study of shared clonotypes between healthy human individuals. TCRdb's table, derived via immunoSEQ multiplex PCR, lists solely in-frame clones and lacks some. In the table there are 500,000 or so clones, 90% to 96% of which are singletons. The specimen sequenced was naive CD4+ T cells sorted from blood. Subset described: CD45RA+ positively selected. These receptor sequences come from a woman aged 30 to 39 in good health.

This clone was seen only once. The chain carries TRBV5-1 and TRBJ2-7, with D perhaps TRBD1 (6 bases). V gave up 4 bases and J gave up 5 bases, with 13 bases separating them. The CDR3 contains 13 residues. The germline CDR1 and CDR2 sequences are SGHRS and YFSETQ. CDR3 region: CASSTGHSDEQYF. As DNA, the CDR3 is TGCGCCAGCAGCACGGGACATTCGGACGAGCAGTACTTC.

This clone showed up just once. The chain employs TRBV5-1 and TRBJ2-4; D remains ambiguous. The germline V gene has CDR1 SGHRS and CDR2 YFSETQ. This CDR3 region has 14 residues. Deletions cut 0 bases from V and 0 bases from J, with 4 bases between. The CDR3 sequence: CASSLDVAKNIQYF. For the CDR3, the DNA is TGCGCCAGCAGCTTGGATGTAGCCAAAAACATTCAGTACTTC.

The V gene is TRBV11-2, the J gene TRBJ2-2; 8 nucleotides align to TRBD1. Losses at the gene ends were 5 bases for V and 7 bases for J; bases not matched to a gene: 6. CDR1 and CDR2 from the germline V gene are SGHAT and FQNNGV. This CDR3 is 14 amino acids long. Written as DNA, the CDR3 is TGTGCCAGCAGCCCCCAGGGGGCGGGCGGGGAGCTGTTTTTT. Amino acid sequence: CASSPQGAGGELFF.

The V and J genes are TRBV5-1 and TRBJ2-3; D not resolved. CDR1 is SGHRS, CDR2 YFSETQ, per germline. This CDR3 contains 14 residues. Trimming pared 1 base from V and 2 bases from J, leaving 8 bases between. CDR3 residues: CASSLSPTTDTQYF. The DNA of the CDR3 is TGCGCCAGCAGCTTGTCACCGACCACAGATACGCAGTATTTT.

V gene TRBV9 combines with J gene TRBJ2-7; D is possibly TRBD2 (6 bases). The ends were cut back, 0 bases at V and 6 bases at J, with 16 bases in the middle. CDR3 length: 15 residues. CDR1 and CDR2 (germline): SGDLS, YYNGEE. The CDR3 here is CASSVGGDTRGEQYF. DNA of the CDR3: TGTGCCAGCAGCGTAGGCGGGGATACCCGTGGCGAGCAGTACTTC.

The V call is TRBV11-3, the J call TRBJ2-1, with 9 positions matching TRBD2. The CDR3 runs 15 residues. Trimming cost V 5 bases and J 2 bases; bases outside gene matches: 4. The germline V gene has CDR1 SGHNT and CDR2 YENEEA. CDR3 amino acids: CASSISGRTYNEQFF. For the CDR3, the DNA is TGTGCCAGCAGCATAAGCGGGAGGACCTACAATGAGCAGTTCTTC.

CDR3 coding DNA: TGTGCCAGCAGGAGAGGGGAGACCTATGGCTACACCTTC. It encodes CASRRGETYGYTF. This chain uses TRBV6-1 with TRBJ1-2; a possible D gene is TRBD1 (5 bases). The germline V gene encodes CDR1 MNHNS and CDR2 SASEGT. Trimming took off 6 bases at V and 4 bases at J, with 12 bases between the two ends. This CDR3 has 13 amino acids.

V and J are TRBV6-5 and TRBJ2-2; 9 bases align to TRBD2. Germline loops: CDR1 MNHEY, CDR2 SVGAGI. The trim removed 6 bases at V and 4 bases at J, leaving 6 bases unmatched. This CDR3 contains 15 residues. CDR3 sequence reads: CASRHSGSGTGELFF. CDR3 DNA: TGTGCCAGCAGACATAGCGGGAGCGGCACCGGGGAGCTGTTTTTT.

The chain joins TRBV7-9 to TRBJ1-5, with D possibly being TRBD1 (5 bases). Trimming took 5 bases from V and 2 from J, leaving 22 bases between them. This CDR3 has 18 amino acids. CDR1 is SEHNR, CDR2 FQNEAQ, per germline (reference sequence). The CDR3 region is CASSPGLRGAKGNQPQHF. The CDR3 DNA follows: TGTGCCAGCAGCCCAGGATTAAGAGGGGCGAAGGGCAATCAGCCCCAGCATTTT.

In the case of this clone: Other DNA sequences from this sample encode an identical CDR3 as well. This rearrangement joins TRBV18 to TRBJ1-5; D gene uncertain. The CDR3 runs to 13 residues. Germline V CDR1 and CDR2: KGHSH, LQKENI. V dropped 2 bases and J dropped 2 bases, with 4 bases sitting between them. This CDR3 is CASSPRGNQPQHF. The CDR3 bases are TGTGCCAGCTCACCAAGGGGCAATCAGCCCCAGCATTTT.

This rearrangement joins TRBV20-1 to TRBJ2-1, with a weak D call TRBD2 (5 bases). This CDR3 is built from 10 residues. Germline-derived CDR1 and CDR2 are DFQATT and SNEGSKA (reference sequence). The DNA of the CDR3 is TGCAGGCCGACGGGAAATGAGCAGTTCTTC. Protein: CRPTGNEQFF.

To note about this clone: This sample also contains other DNA sequences that code for the same CDR3. For the CDR3, the DNA is TGCGCCAGCAGCTTTCAGGGGAACACTGAAGCTTTCTTT. This encodes CASSFQGNTEAFF. This chain joins TRBV5-1 and TRBJ1-1, with TRBD1 as a possible D gene (5 bases). V was cut by 2 bases and J by 1 base, with 6 bases left in between. The CDR3 has 13 amino acids. Germline values: CDR1 SGHRS, CDR2 YFSETQ.

The chain couples TRBV11-2 to TRBJ2-5; 7 bases match TRBD1. The CDR3 has 15 amino acids. J gave up 5 bases and V 4 bases, and 10 bases lay outside the gene matches. CDR1 is SGHAT, CDR2 FQNNGV, per germline. The CDR3 loop is CASSSKQGSWETQYF. CDR3 coding DNA: TGTGCCAGCAGCTCAAAACAGGGGAGTTGGGAGACCCAGTACTTC.

The chain employs TRBV28 and TRBJ2-2; the D is unclear. Looked up from germline, CDR1 is MDHEN and CDR2 is SYDVKM. V dropped 7 bases and J dropped 2 bases, with 8 bases sitting between them. The CDR3 runs 13 residues. The CDR3 here is CASTGQNTGELFF. As DNA, the CDR3 is TGTGCCAGCACTGGTCAAAACACCGGGGAGCTGTTTTTT.

The rearrangement uses TRBV4-1 and TRBJ2-1; D is ambiguous. The CDR3 totals 16 residues. Deletions cut 0 bases from V and 1 base from J, with 10 bases between. The V gene's germline CDR1 is MGHRA and CDR2 YSYEKL. The CDR3 coding sequence is TGCGCCAGCAGCCAAGAGTGGGCTAGATCCTACAATGAGCAGTTCTTC. This translates into CASSQEWARSYNEQFF.

This clone appeared a single time. The chain has TRBV19 and TRBJ2-3; D unclear. Germline V gene data show CDR1 as LNHDA and CDR2 as SQIVND (reference sequence). The V gene lost 6 bases and the J gene lost 1 base, with 14 bases spanning the gap. This CDR3 comprises 15 residues. CDR3 nucleotides: TGTGCCAGTAGCCACATTTCCGACCGCACAGATACGCAGTATTTT. Translating it yields CASSHISDRTDTQYF.

The rearrangement joins TRBV18 to TRBJ2-1, with 7 bases that match TRBD2. The CDR3 sequence is 19 residues long. V lost 2 bases to trimming and J lost 0 bases; unmatched junction nucleotides: 13. Germline-derived CDR1 and CDR2 are KGHSH and LQKENI. DNA for the CDR3: TGTGCCAGCTCACCATTAGTATTGACCGGCGGGAGCTCCTACAATGAGCAGTTCTTC. It specifies CASSPLVLTGGSSYNEQFF.

The table lists this clone with a count of one. The chain employs TRBV10-3 and TRBJ1-1; D call uncertain. The CDR3 runs 14 residues. V shed 0 bases and J shed 7 bases, with 12 bases lying between them. Germline V CDR1 and CDR2: ENHRY, SYGVKD. The CDR3 bases are TGTGCCATCAGTGAGTCGGAGGTACGGGGTGAAGCTTTCTTT. It translates to CAISESEVRGEAFF.

The chain has TRBV2 and TRBJ2-5, with 10 bases identical to TRBD2. Per the germline V gene, CDR1 is SNHLY and CDR2 is FYNNEI. This CDR3 spans 15 amino acids. Trimming removed 3 bases from V and 5 bases from J; junction bases left unmatched: 6. CDR3 DNA: TGTGCCAGCAGTGAGTCCCTAGCGGGAGCGGAGACCCAGTACTTC. Encoded protein: CASSESLAGAETQYF. Full variable domain (rest looked up from reference TRBV2 and TRBJ2-5): EPEVTQTPSHQVTQMGQEVILRCVPISNHLYFYWYRQILGQKVEFLVSFYNNEISEKSEIFDDQFSVERPDGSNFTLKIRSTKLEDSAMYFCASSESLAGAETQYFGPGTRLLVL.

In this sample, this clone turned up once. This sequence joins TRBV10-3 and TRBJ2-3, with TRBD2 identical over 9 bases. CDR1 is ENHRY, CDR2 SYGVKD, per germline. The V and J ends lost 0 bases and 0 bases, in that order; junction bases with no gene match: 4. The CDR3 has 17 amino acids. DNA of the CDR3: TGTGCCATCAGTGAGTCGGGACTAGCCTCTAGCACAGATACGCAGTATTTT. It codes for CAISESGLASSTDTQYF.

The chain is built from TRBV19 and TRBJ1-1; D call uncertain. V gave up 2 bases and J gave up 4 bases, with 20 bases separating them. The CDR3 spans 17 residues. Germline assignment: CDR1 LNHDA and CDR2 SQIVND (reference sequence). The CDR3 region has the DNA TGTGCCAGTAGTATACTAGACCCTACCCCGGGTGGCACTGAAGCTTTCTTT. As protein: CASSILDPTPGGTEAFF.

The V call is TRBV5-4, the J call TRBJ2-2; 12 bases match TRBD2. V lost 4 bases to trimming and J lost 2 bases; unmatched junction nucleotides: 3. Germline V gives CDR1 SGHNT, CDR2 YYREEE (reference sequence). There are 16 residues in the CDR3. In DNA form, the CDR3 reads TGTGCCAGCAGCAAGGGACTAGCGGGTAACACCGGGGAGCTGTTTTTT. This sequence encodes CASSKGLAGNTGELFF.

V gene TRBV9 combines with J gene TRBJ1-6; D is unclear. Germline CDR1 SGDLS, CDR2 YYNGEE. V lost 4 bases to trimming and J lost 9 bases, with 17 bases between them. This CDR3 comprises 15 residues. DNA of the CDR3: TGTGCCAGCAGCCACCAGGCCATCTTGGGTTCACCCCTCCACTTT. Amino acids: CASSHQAILGSPLHF.

The J gene is TRBJ2-1, the V gene TRBV19, with D possibly TRBD1 on 5 matching bases. V was shortened by 3 bases and J by 2 bases, with 14 bases between the two germline ends. Germline V gene lookup returns CDR1 LNHDA and CDR2 SQIVND (reference sequence). CDR3 length: 16 residues. The CDR3 reads CASSIIWQGPYNEQFF. The CDR3 DNA reads TGTGCCAGTAGTATCATTTGGCAGGGCCCCTACAATGAGCAGTTCTTC.

The chain employs TRBV11-2 and TRBJ1-2; unclear D gene. Trimming removed 5 bases from V and 8 bases from J, with 12 bases in between. CDR3 length: 12 amino acids. Germline CDR1 SGHAT, CDR2 FQNNGV. The CDR3, as DNA: TGTGCCAGCAGCCGGCACCAGGACGGCTACACCTTC. It encodes CASSRHQDGYTF.

J is TRBJ2-7 and V is TRBV5-5, with TRBD1 matching over 7 bases. V lost 0 bases to trimming and J lost 5 bases; unmatched junction nucleotides: 11. The CDR3 extends over 16 amino acids. Germline CDR1 reads SGHKS; CDR2 reads YYEKEE (reference sequence). CDR3 in amino acids: CASSLGAGQAAHEQYF. CDR3 in DNA: TGTGCCAGCAGCTTGGGCGCAGGACAGGCAGCCCACGAGCAGTACTTC.

The CDR3 here is CASSQNRGSDEKLFF. CDR3 sequence (DNA): TGTGCCAGCAGCCAAAACAGGGGAAGTGATGAAAAACTGTTTTTT. This rearrangement joins TRBV2 to TRBJ1-4, with 7 bases matching TRBD1. V dropped 6 bases and J dropped 6; count of bases not matched to a gene: 10. The V gene's germline CDR1 is SNHLY and CDR2 FYNNEI. CDR3 size: 15 residues.